The source of this TCR beta chain is a study of PD-1 and CTLA-4 blockade in melanoma. Produced via immunoSEQ multiplex PCR; TCRdb's table is partial and in-frame only. This table holds 20,000 or so clones, about nine tenths found once. Germline V lookup: CDR1 SGHAT, CDR2 FQNNGV. V lost 4 bases to trimming and J lost 6 bases, with 13 bases between them. The CDR3 contains 14 residues. V usage is TRBV11-2 and J usage is TRBJ1-3; no clear D. The TCR was taken from a human donor with melanoma. This specimen was CD8+ T cells from peripheral blood, taken before anti-PD-1 treatment. The CDR3, as DNA: TGTGCCAGCAGCTCTCCGGTGCTTGCAAACACCATATATTTT. It is translated as CASSSPVLANTIYF.